This is a list of T cell receptor beta chains from one sample in a study of PD-1 blockade in mismatch repair-deficient tumors. Assay used: immunoSEQ multiplex PCR; TCRdb lists only in-frame clones, some missing. The table records more than 50,000 clones, approximately 88% of them present only once. The material sequenced was peripheral blood, taken 52 weeks after starting pembrolizumab. The receptor set was obtained from an adult with mismatch repair-deficient cancer. Both conserved end residues are part of each CDR3. Fields, in order: D gene, V gene, CDR3 length, J gene, clone size, CDR3 DNA, CDR3 protein. The D gene is left open where the match is weak. Size is omitted from some rows. Given values are once, few, many or a class for expanded clones.

>TRBD2|TRBV11-2|16|TRBJ2-7|NA
TGTGCCAGCAGCTCCGTCGTAGCGGGAGAAGCCTACGAGCAGTACTTC
CASSSVVAGEAYEQYF
>NA|TRBV29-1|14|TRBJ1-4|NA
TGCAGCGTTGCTGGGTTGGGAACTAATGAAAAACTGTTTTTT
CSVAGLGTNEKLFF
>NA|TRBV28|15|TRBJ1-5|NA
TGTGCCAGCAGCTCTGATCTTTATAGCAATCAGCCCCAGCATTTT
CASSSDLYSNQPQHF
>NA|TRBV5-1|13|TRBJ2-7|few
TGCGCCAGCGGGGACTTTGCGGGCTACGAGCAGTACTTC
CASGDFAGYEQYF
>NA|TRBV7-9|14|TRBJ2-7|few
TGTGCCAGCAGCCGTACCCTGAACAGGGACGAGCAGTACTTC
CASSRTLNRDEQYF
>TRBD1|TRBV5-6|14|TRBJ2-7|NA
TGTGCCAGCAGCTTCGGGACAGGAAGATACGAGCAGTACTTC
CASSFGTGRYEQYF
>NA|TRBV5-8|15|TRBJ2-5|NA
TGTGCCAGCAGCTTGGCCCCCCGGGAACAAGAGACCCAGTACTTC
CASSLAPREQETQYF
>NA|TRBV6-1|14|TRBJ2-7|NA
TGTGCCAGCAGTGAAGGCGGGAACAAGTACGAGCAGTACTTC
CASSEGGNKYEQYF
>TRBD1|TRBV4-1|15|TRBJ2-7|NA
TGCGCCAGCAGCCAATCCGGGACAGGGACCTACGAGCAGTACTTC
CASSQSGTGTYEQYF
>NA|TRBV19|12|TRBJ1-1|NA
TGTGCCAGTAGTAGACCGAACACTGAAGCTTTCTTT
CASSRPNTEAFF
>TRBD1|TRBV13|19|TRBJ2-6|NA
TGTGCCAGCAGCCCAACCTCCGGACAGGGATTCTCTGGGGCCAACGTCCTGACTTTC
CASSPTSGQGFSGANVLTF
>TRBD2|TRBV29-1|15|TRBJ2-1|NA
TGCAGCGTTGAAGGGGGACTAGCGTCACTTAATGAGCAGTTCTTC
CSVEGGLASLNEQFF
>TRBD1|TRBV5-6|18|TRBJ1-1|once
TGTGCCAGCAGCTTGAGGAGACAGGGGGCTTTTTCGGGAACTGAAGCTTTCTTT
CASSLRRQGAFSGTEAFF
>TRBD2|TRBV19|15|TRBJ2-1|few
TGTGCCAGTAGTAGGGGACTAGCGGTCCACAATGAGCAGTTCTTC
CASSRGLAVHNEQFF
>NA|TRBV7-3|12|TRBJ2-1|NA
TGTGCCAGCAGCTTTGACTACAATGAGCAGTTCTTC
CASSFDYNEQFF
>NA|TRBV11-2|16|TRBJ2-3|once
TGTGCCAGCAGCTTGGGCCCTGTATTTCCCACAGATACGCAGTATTTT
CASSLGPVFPTDTQYF
>NA|TRBV7-9|12|TRBJ1-1|NA
TGTGCCAGCAGCTTATCTAACACTGAAGCTTTCTTT
CASSLSNTEAFF
>NA|TRBV21-1|10|TRBJ2-1|NA
TGTGCCAGCAGCAAAGGGGGTCCGTTCTTC
CASSKGGPFF
>TRBD1|TRBV30|15|TRBJ2-1|NA
TGTGCCTGGAGTGTACAGGGGGCGCGGGGCAATGAGCAGTTCTTC
CAWSVQGARGNEQFF
>NA|TRBV18|12|TRBJ1-1|NA
TGTGCCAGCTCACCCGGGGACACTGAAGCTTTCTTT
CASSPGDTEAFF
>NA|TRBV7-8|11|TRBJ2-7|NA
TGTGCCAGCAGCTTATCGGACGAGCAGTACTTC
CASSLSDEQYF
>NA|TRBV9|14|TRBJ2-7|NA
TGTGCCAGCAGCGTAAGGGGGACCGGTTACGAGCAGTACTTC
CASSVRGTGYEQYF